Listed below are T cell receptor beta chains from one sample, sequenced in a study of blood T cell repertoires in COVID-19. Produced via immunoSEQ multiplex PCR; TCRdb's table is partial and in-frame only. The repertoire holds about 240,000 clones, with 85% as singletons. Sequenced input: peripheral blood. These receptor sequences come from a woman aged 60 to 75 with active or convalescent COVID-19. The CDR3 runs from the conserved cysteine through the conserved F or W. The D gene is left open where the match is weak. Clone size is stated in some rows and not others, as once, few, many or a class when expanded.

J: TRBJ2-7; D: TRBD2; size: few; V: TRBV10-1; CDR3: CASTVGGGQGCPYEQYF; DNA: TGCGCCAGCACGGTGGGGGGAGGGCAGGGTTGCCCCTACGAGCAGTACTTC
J: TRBJ1-1; D: .; size: .; V: TRBV28; CDR3: CASMSLDGAFF; DNA: TGTGCCAGCATGAGTCTAGATGGAGCTTTCTTT
J: TRBJ1-4; D: TRBD1; size: .; V: TRBV29-1; CDR3: CSVGVTGGGEKLFF; DNA: TGCAGCGTTGGGGTGACAGGGGGCGGCGAAAAACTGTTTTTT
J: TRBJ2-1; D: TRBD2; size: .; V: TRBV6-5; CDR3: CASSYPTSGGRVEQFF; DNA: TGTGCCAGCAGTTACCCGACTAGCGGGGGGAGAGTTGAGCAGTTCTTC
J: TRBJ2-1; D: .; size: .; V: TRBV30; CDR3: CAWSVQEGWGEQFF; DNA: TGTGCCTGGAGTGTACAGGAGGGGTGGGGTGAGCAGTTCTTC
J: TRBJ2-1; D: .; size: .; V: TRBV21-1; CDR3: CASSKGTQPVSYNEQFF; DNA: TGTGCCAGCAGCAAGGGGACTCAGCCCGTTTCCTACAATGAGCAGTTCTTC
J: TRBJ2-7; D: TRBD1; size: .; V: TRBV7-8; CDR3: CASSYSGTVYEQYF; DNA: TGTGCCAGCAGCTACTCCGGGACAGTCTACGAGCAGTACTTC
J: TRBJ2-3; D: TRBD2; size: .; V: TRBV2; CDR3: CASRPLAGGADTQYF; DNA: TGTGCCAGCAGACCACTAGCGGGAGGCGCAGATACGCAGTATTTT
J: TRBJ2-1; D: TRBD2; size: .; V: TRBV10-1; CDR3: CASSDGGLAGVDEQFF; DNA: TGCGCCAGCAGTGACGGTGGACTAGCGGGAGTGGATGAGCAGTTCTTC
J: TRBJ1-2; D: TRBD1; size: .; V: TRBV7-6; CDR3: CASSQSGTGNYGYTF; DNA: TGTGCCAGCAGCCAATCCGGGACAGGGAACTATGGCTACACCTTC
J: TRBJ2-1; D: TRBD1; size: .; V: TRBV10-3; CDR3: CAISETGDSYNEQFF; DNA: TGTGCCATCAGCGAGACAGGGGATTCCTACAATGAGCAGTTCTTC
J: TRBJ1-3; D: .; size: .; V: TRBV19; CDR3: CARGGANTIYF; DNA: TGTGCCAGGGGTGGGGCAAACACCATATATTTT
J: TRBJ2-1; D: TRBD2; size: .; V: TRBV9; CDR3: CASSPQLAGGYNEQFF; DNA: TGTGCCAGCAGCCCCCAACTAGCGGGGGGCTACAATGAGCAGTTCTTC
J: TRBJ1-6; D: .; size: .; V: TRBV18; CDR3: CASSPAMTTSSYNSPLHF; DNA: TGTGCCAGCTCACCGGCCATGACAACGAGCTCCTATAATTCACCCCTCCACTTT
J: TRBJ1-3; D: .; size: once; V: TRBV19; CDR3: CASSIGLGGGNTIYF; DNA: TGTGCCAGTAGTATAGGACTCGGAGGTGGAAACACCATATATTTT
J: TRBJ2-3; D: TRBD2; size: .; V: TRBV2; CDR3: CASSAQGGREVRTDTQYF; DNA: TGTGCCAGCAGTGCCCAAGGGGGGCGGGAGGTTCGCACAGATACGCAGTATTTT
J: TRBJ1-1; D: TRBD1; size: .; V: TRBV30; CDR3: CAWSVPLEWDRVNTEAFF; DNA: TGTGCCTGGAGTGTACCCCTGGAGTGGGACAGAGTGAACACTGAAGCTTTCTTT
J: TRBJ1-2; D: TRBD1; size: .; V: TRBV5-6; CDR3: CASSFWDRDLYGYTF; DNA: TGTGCCAGCAGCTTCTGGGACAGGGACCTCTATGGCTACACCTTC
J: TRBJ2-3; D: .; size: .; V: TRBV18; CDR3: CASSPGRQGTDTQYF; DNA: TGTGCCAGCTCACCAGGGCGACAGGGCACAGATACGCAGTATTTT
J: TRBJ1-1; D: .; size: few; V: TRBV6-5; CDR3: CASRTGRAGWQAFF; DNA: TGTGCCAGCAGAACGGGCAGGGCGGGGTGGCAGGCTTTCTTT
J: TRBJ2-1; D: .; size: .; V: TRBV7-3; CDR3: CASSPRPGDASNEQFF; DNA: TGTGCCAGCAGCCCCCGCCCGGGAGACGCCTCCAATGAGCAGTTCTTC
J: TRBJ1-5; D: .; size: .; V: TRBV5-8; CDR3: CASRSGLHGGWPQHF; DNA: TGTGCCAGCAGGTCTGGACTCCACGGCGGGTGGCCCCAGCATTTT
J: TRBJ2-7; D: .; size: .; V: TRBV23-1; CDR3: CASSQLGRGLDEQYF; DNA: TGCGCCAGCAGTCAATTGGGCAGGGGTCTCGACGAGCAGTACTTC
J: TRBJ1-2; D: TRBD1; size: .; V: TRBV7-9; CDR3: CASSSGQGADYGYTF; DNA: TGTGCCAGCAGCTCGGGACAGGGGGCCGACTATGGCTACACCTTC
J: TRBJ2-5; D: TRBD2; size: .; V: TRBV6-2/TRBV6-3; CDR3: CASSYGGSGSVETQYF; DNA: TGTGCCAGCAGTTACGGCGGTAGCGGGAGCGTGGAGACCCAGTACTTC
J: TRBJ1-1; D: TRBD1; size: few; V: TRBV6-4; CDR3: CASMGQEGGTEAFF; DNA: TGTGCCAGCATGGGACAGGAGGGGGGCACTGAAGCTTTCTTT
J: TRBJ2-3; D: TRBD2; size: .; V: TRBV5-1; CDR3: CASSSFPSGFTDTQYF; DNA: TGCGCCAGCAGCTCCTTCCCTAGCGGTTTCACAGATACGCAGTATTTT
J: TRBJ2-6; D: .; size: .; V: TRBV15; CDR3: CATSRGLPGANVLTF; DNA: TGTGCCACCAGCAGAGGTCTTCCTGGGGCCAACGTCCTGACTTTC
J: TRBJ1-2; D: TRBD1; size: .; V: TRBV28; CDR3: CASSSQYRGGYTF; DNA: TGTGCCAGCAGTTCACAATACAGGGGTGGCTACACCTTC
J: TRBJ2-3; D: .; size: .; V: TRBV5-4; CDR3: CASSLDRSTDTQYF; DNA: TGTGCCAGCAGCTTGGACAGGTCGACAGATACGCAGTATTTT
J: TRBJ1-5; D: .; size: .; V: TRBV5-5; CDR3: CASSLLSGQPQHF; DNA: TGTGCCAGCAGCTTGTTATCGGGTCAGCCCCAGCATTTT
J: TRBJ1-1; D: .; size: .; V: TRBV9; CDR3: CASSGGNPNTEAFF; DNA: TGTGCCAGCAGCGGCGGGAATCCGAACACTGAAGCTTTCTTT
J: TRBJ2-1; D: TRBD2; size: .; V: TRBV3-1/TRBV3-2; CDR3: CASSLGLAGLSYNEQFF; DNA: TGTGCCAGCAGCCTAGGACTAGCGGGTCTCTCCTACAATGAGCAGTTCTTC
J: TRBJ2-1; D: TRBD1; size: .; V: TRBV7-6; CDR3: CASSLQGIEQFF; DNA: TGTGCCAGCAGCCTACAGGGGATTGAGCAGTTCTTC
J: TRBJ2-3; D: .; size: few; V: TRBV20-1; CDR3: CSASGSADTQYF; DNA: TGCAGTGCTAGTGGTAGCGCGGATACGCAGTATTTT
J: TRBJ2-5; D: TRBD2; size: .; V: TRBV7-8; CDR3: CASSLGISGSSETQYF; DNA: TGTGCCAGCAGCTTAGGTATTAGCGGGAGTTCAGAGACCCAGTACTTC
J: TRBJ2-3; D: TRBD2; size: .; V: TRBV7-2; CDR3: CASREGLAGGGDTQYF; DNA: TGTGCCAGCCGCGAGGGACTAGCGGGGGGGGGAGATACGCAGTATTTT
J: TRBJ2-2; D: .; size: .; V: TRBV28; CDR3: CASSHYFSAGPSGELFF; DNA: TGTGCCAGCAGTCACTATTTCTCCGCGGGTCCTTCAGGGGAGCTGTTTTTT
J: TRBJ1-5; D: TRBD1; size: .; V: TRBV4-1; CDR3: CASSQTGTDYSNQPQHF; DNA: TGCGCCAGCAGCCAAACCGGGACAGACTATAGCAATCAGCCCCAGCATTTT
J: TRBJ2-1; D: TRBD1; size: .; V: TRBV3-1/TRBV3-2; CDR3: CASSPWDRRYNEQFF; DNA: TGTGCCAGCAGCCCCTGGGACAGGCGATACAATGAGCAGTTCTTC